A single sample is the source of the 17 T cell receptor beta chains below, sequenced in a study of cytomegalovirus exposure and HLA in healthy donors. PCR amplification relied on 60 Vbeta primers (plus 13 Jbeta primers). Produced via immunoSEQ multiplex PCR; TCRdb's table is partial and in-frame only. The sample records 200,000 to 250,000 clones, 76% being singletons. Input material: PBMCs. Source of these receptors: a man aged 18 to 35 in good health and CMV-seronegative.

Only a few counts were recorded for this clone. The chain combines TRBV6-5 with TRBJ2-1; 8 nucleotides match TRBD1. Unmatched junction bases numbered 10, after V lost 2 bases and J lost 7 bases. Germline assignment: CDR1 MNHEY and CDR2 SVGAGI. CDR3 size: 16 residues. This CDR3 is CASSYGRGQGLNEQFF. CDR3 coding DNA: TGTGCCAGCAGTTACGGTCGAGGACAGGGTTTAAATGAGCAGTTCTTC.

This chain links TRBV7-9 with TRBJ2-2; no clear D. Germline-derived CDR1 and CDR2 are SEHNR and FQNEAQ (reference sequence). V lost 5 bases to trimming and J lost 2 bases, with 12 bases between them. The CDR3 sequence is 15 residues long. CDR3 region: CASSPERSNTGELFF. CDR3 sequence (DNA): TGTGCCAGCAGCCCAGAGAGGTCAAACACCGGGGAGCTGTTTTTT.

This rearrangement joins TRBV5-1 to TRBJ2-7; D gene ambiguous. Germline values: CDR1 SGHRS, CDR2 YFSETQ. The CDR3 is 13 residues long. Trimming pared 0 bases from V and 5 bases from J, leaving 9 bases between. The CDR3 coding sequence is TGCGCCAGCAGCTTGGGGTTGGGCGACGAGCAGTACTTC. It encodes CASSLGLGDEQYF.

Only a few counts were recorded for this clone. V and J are TRBV30 and TRBJ1-5, with D possibly being TRBD1 (6 bases). The CDR3 consists of 13 residues. Trimming shortened V by 1 base and J by 5 bases, and 9 bases separated the two germline ends. CDR1 and CDR2 (germline): GTSNPN, SVGIG (reference sequence). In DNA form, the CDR3 reads TGTGCCTGGAGTGGAGGGGGATATCAGCCCCAGCATTTT. This sequence encodes CAWSGGGYQPQHF.

V gene TRBV5-1 combines with J gene TRBJ1-3; D remains ambiguous. The CDR3 extends over 15 amino acids. Between the trimmed V and J ends, which lost 4 bases and 7 bases, there was a span of 18 bases. Germline-derived CDR1 and CDR2 are SGHRS and YFSETQ. CDR3 bases: TGCGCCAGCAGCCCCTTACGGGGTAGTGGGAACACCATATATTTT. Translation: CASSPLRGSGNTIYF.

The V gene is TRBV29-1, the J gene TRBJ1-2; D gene ambiguous. The CDR3 runs 14 residues. Trimming pared 0 bases from V and 3 bases from J, leaving 11 bases between. Germline V gives CDR1 SQVTM, CDR2 ANQGSEA. The CDR3 DNA is TGCAGCGTTGAAGAACACACAGTTTACTATGGCTACACCTTC. Translation gives CSVEEHTVYYGYTF.

V usage is TRBV27 and J usage is TRBJ1-1; 10 positions agree with TRBD1. This CDR3 comprises 14 residues. The V gene end was trimmed by 3 bases and the J gene end by 6 bases; junction bases not matched to a gene: 4. Germline V gene data show CDR1 as MNHEY and CDR2 as SMNVEV (reference sequence). The CDR3 DNA follows: TGTGCCAGCAGTTTCCTCGGACAGGGGGCTGAAGCTTTCTTT. Its protein product is CASSFLGQGAEAFF.

This clone was recorded only once. The chain employs TRBV7-9 and TRBJ2-5; 16 positions match TRBD2. Germline lookup yields CDR1 SEHNR and CDR2 FQNEAQ (reference sequence). CDR3 length: 18 residues. The V segment lost 5 bases and the J segment 5 bases; nucleotides outside the gene matches: 11. The DNA of the CDR3 is TGTGCCAGCAGCCCCCGAGGGACTAGCGGGAGGGCTGGGGAGACCCAGTACTTC. Amino acids: CASSPRGTSGRAGETQYF.

In this sample, this clone turned up a few times. The chain combines TRBV4-1 with TRBJ2-7; the match to TRBD1 covers 9 bases. The junction had 6 bases not matched to a gene; V was cut back by 4 bases and J by 5 bases. The CDR3 is 14 residues long. The germline CDR1 and CDR2 sequences are MGHRA and YSYEKL. This CDR3 reads CASSLGDRAHEQYF. The DNA for the CDR3 is TGCGCCAGCAGCCTCGGGGACAGGGCCCACGAGCAGTACTTC.

The gene calls are TRBV28 and TRBJ2-7; TRBD2 might be the D (6 bases). V lost 7 bases to trimming and J lost 0 bases, with 13 bases between them. CDR3 length: 14 residues. The germline V gene encodes CDR1 MDHEN and CDR2 SYDVKM. The CDR3 is CASIFSGSSYEQYF. CDR3 bases: TGTGCCAGCATTTTTAGCGGTAGCTCCTACGAGCAGTACTTC.

The CDR3 sequence is CAWRPAGLAGGGGTDTQYF. DNA of the CDR3: TGTGCCTGGAGGCCCGCGGGACTAGCGGGAGGAGGTGGCACAGATACGCAGTATTTT. V usage is TRBV30 and J usage is TRBJ2-3; 15 bases align to TRBD2. CDR3 length equals 19 residues. V dropped 3 bases and J dropped 1; count of bases not matched to a gene: 11. Germline V lookup: CDR1 GTSNPN, CDR2 SVGIG (reference sequence).

This clone has only a few counts. The J gene is TRBJ1-3, the V gene TRBV29-1, with no clear D. CDR3 length equals 15 residues. V was cut by 0 bases and J by 0 bases, with 9 bases left in between. Germline V gene data show CDR1 as SQVTM and CDR2 as ANQGSEA. Here the CDR3 reads CSVEDRGNSGNTIYF. CDR3 coding DNA: TGCAGCGTTGAAGATCGAGGCAACTCTGGAAACACCATATATTTT.

This chain uses TRBV7-9 with TRBJ1-1, with 7 positions matching TRBD1. The CDR3 spans 12 residues. The germline V gene encodes CDR1 SEHNR and CDR2 FQNEAQ (reference sequence). V shed 5 bases, J shed 10 bases, and the junction held 7 bases outside the gene matches. The CDR3 sequence: CASSVRQGTAFF. The CDR3 nucleotides read TGTGCCAGCAGCGTCCGACAGGGTACAGCTTTCTTT.

The chain joins TRBV19 to TRBJ2-2; TRBD1 aligns across 11 bases. With 8 bases clipped from V and 5 bases from J, the junction kept 7 bases outside the gene matches. The CDR3 consists of 15 residues. From germline, CDR1 is LNHDA and CDR2 SQIVND (reference sequence). CDR3 region: CASASGTGGTGELFF. In DNA, the CDR3 is TGTGCCAGTGCCTCCGGGACAGGGGGGACCGGGGAGCTGTTTTTT.

The chain is built from TRBV28 and TRBJ2-7; D is undetermined. There are 13 residues in the CDR3. CDR1 is MDHEN and CDR2 is SYDVKM in the germline V gene. Deletions cut 6 bases from V and 4 bases from J, with 13 bases between. The CDR3 DNA is TGTGCCAGCAGCCCCCAGAATCTTTACGAGCAGTACTTC. Translating it yields CASSPQNLYEQYF.

This chain links TRBV6-1 with TRBJ1-5; 7 positions agree with TRBD1. This CDR3 comprises 15 residues. The V segment lost 7 bases and the J segment 3 bases; nucleotides outside the gene matches: 9. Germline CDR1 is MNHNS and CDR2 is SASEGT. The CDR3 sequence is CASKRSGQANQPQHF. As DNA, the CDR3 is TGTGCCAGCAAGCGATCCGGACAGGCCAATCAGCCCCAGCATTTT.

V and J are TRBV9 and TRBJ2-2, with 8 bases matching TRBD2. J gave up 5 bases and V 1 base, and 4 bases lay outside the gene matches. This CDR3 has 15 residues. Germline values: CDR1 SGDLS, CDR2 YYNGEE. Here the CDR3 reads CASSVIAGMTGELFF. For the CDR3, the DNA is TGTGCCAGCAGCGTAATAGCGGGAATGACCGGGGAGCTGTTTTTT.